This entry concerns a single T cell receptor (beta chain). What this receptor recognizes is not known. There are no base qualities to consult, and no much larger clone falls within one base. These data come from a study of OX40 agonist ivuxolimab in advanced cancers. Concerning the study at large: The costimulatory receptor OX40 (CD134) was targeted by ivuxolimab, a fully human IgG2 agonistic monoclonal antibody. Intravenous ivuxolimab was administered to patients every 2 weeks at six dose levels: 0.01, 0.1, 0.3, 1.5, 3 and 10 mg/kg. Of the roughly 50 dose-escalation patients, hepatocellular carcinoma was present in approximately 20, melanoma in approximately 15, renal cell carcinoma in 9 and head and neck cancer in 9. In the dose-escalation cohort, around 80% of patients were male, and the mean age was around 60 years with a range of roughly 20 to 79. Prior anti-PD-1, anti-PD-L1 or anti-CTLA-4 therapy was permitted, and approximately 41% of dose-escalation patients had received checkpoint inhibitors. Partial responses were achieved by three dose-escalation patients, of whom one had hepatocellular carcinoma and two had cutaneous melanoma. The point of sequencing TCRbeta in the periphery was to test whether ivuxolimab changed TCR sequence diversity and drove clonal T-cell expansion. The paper covers the monotherapy dose-escalation part of the phase I ivuxolimab trial, which included N = 52 patients. Paper-wide results and their limitations: After ivuxolimab, expanded clones were on average more numerous among CD8+ T cells than among CD4+ T cells. In the 0.1-3.0 mg/kg groups, partial responders had among the lowest normalized peripheral clonal expansion, particularly in CD8+ T cells. Low levels of normalized T-cell clonal expansion were also seen in some patients who did not respond. At doses of 0.1 to 3.0 mg/kg, clonal expansion of both CD4+ and CD8+ T cells in blood was seen between baseline and week 6. Antigen specificity was not determined for the clonally expanded peripheral T cells.

To sequence the TCRbeta CDR3 region, genomic DNA was isolated from the sorted cells. TCRbeta CDR3 regions were sequenced using the immunoSEQ Assay. The table comes from immuneACCESS by way of TCRdb, which keeps in-frame sequences with V and J called. Part of the clones is missing from these tables; in studies checked, under half for an unresolved V gene and the rest for unknown reasons. The sample yields 13,000 or so clones; roughly 82% were counted once. Clones ranked in the top ten supply under 35% of the sample. The trial excluded patients who had a history of autoimmune disease or were on systemic immunosuppression. In every dose cohort, peripheral blood was drawn for TCR sequencing at baseline, cycle 4 day 1, and cycle 7 day 1. The samples were taken from a phase I, first-in-human, multicenter, open-label dose-escalation trial of ivuxolimab. The trial enrolled adults with locally advanced or metastatic head and neck squamous cell, hepatocellular, melanoma or renal cell carcinoma. Before TCR sequencing, CD4+ and CD8+ T cells were separately sorted from peripheral blood.

Deletion took 4 bases off V and 7 bases off J, with a span of 21 bases between the germline ends. The CDR3 measures 15 amino acids from cysteine to phenylalanine. Left in the record is the CDR3 DNA by itself, 45 bases read in frame from the first base. Per the germline V gene, SGDLS is the CDR1 and YYNGEE is the CDR2. This TCR was recovered from an adult with an advanced solid tumor such as melanoma, head and neck, liver or kidney cancer. The material was CD4+ or CD8+ T cells sorted from blood, obtained in a trial of the OX40 agonist ivuxolimab. This chain is built from TRBV9 and TRBJ2-7; TRBD2 is possibly the D segment (6 matching bases). The CDR3 region reads CASSIGTGGREEQYF. The sequenced DNA: TGTGCCAGCAGCATCGGCACGGGTGGGCGGGAAGAGCAGTACTTC. The full variable domain, with segments outside the CDR3 supplied by the reference TRBV9 and TRBJ2-7 proteins, appears as DSGVTQTPKHLITATGQRVTLRCSPRSGDLSVYWYQQSLDQGLQFLIQYYNGEERAKGNILERFSAQQFPDLHSELNLSSLELGDSALYFCASSIGTGGREEQYFGPGTRLTVT.